The clone carrying this T cell receptor (beta chain) was observed once. The data derive from a study of cytomegalovirus exposure and HLA in healthy donors. Study at large: An analysis done earlier identified around 100 million unique TCR beta sequences from about 179 million T cells.

Germline loops: CDR1 LNHDA, CDR2 SQIVND (reference sequence). This CDR3 has 14 amino acids. The V end lost 5 bases, the J end lost 8 bases, and 15 bases lay between the germline ends. Primers for the PCR totalled 60 Vbeta and 13 Jbeta. Data came from immunoSEQ multiplex PCR; TCRdb stores just in-frame clones and leaves some out. This table has 100,000 or so clones, under 85% appearing once. V usage is TRBV19 and J usage is TRBJ1-4; D is uncertain. Sequencing was carried out using PBMCs. The origin of this receptor is a man aged 30 to 39 in good health and CMV-seronegative. Here the CDR3 DNA reads TGTGCCAGTAGTGCAGACGTGGCGGGGGAAAAACTGTTTTTT. It specifies CASSADVAGEKLFF.